This record concerns one T cell receptor beta chain sequence. This record belongs to a study of blood T cell repertoires in COVID-19. Overall study context: Samples came from the United States, Italy and Spain, spanning acute and convalescent COVID-19.

V gave up 5 bases and J gave up 0 bases; unmatched junction bases: 10. This CDR3 has 16 residues. Germline assignment: CDR1 SGHVS and CDR2 FNYEAQ. Generated by immunoSEQ multiplex PCR, the TCRdb table keeps only in-frame clones and is missing some. The repertoire includes almost 70,000 clones, roughly nine tenths of them detected once, and around 4.9% sits in the top ten. The sequence was obtained from a woman between 50 and 59 years old with active COVID-19. The chain combines TRBV7-6 with TRBJ2-7; 7 bases fit TRBD1. Sequencing was performed on peripheral blood. The chain's CDR3 is CASSQGGTASSYEQYF. In nucleotides, the CDR3 is TGTGCCAGCAGCCAAGGTGGGACAGCGAGCTCCTACGAGCAGTACTTC.